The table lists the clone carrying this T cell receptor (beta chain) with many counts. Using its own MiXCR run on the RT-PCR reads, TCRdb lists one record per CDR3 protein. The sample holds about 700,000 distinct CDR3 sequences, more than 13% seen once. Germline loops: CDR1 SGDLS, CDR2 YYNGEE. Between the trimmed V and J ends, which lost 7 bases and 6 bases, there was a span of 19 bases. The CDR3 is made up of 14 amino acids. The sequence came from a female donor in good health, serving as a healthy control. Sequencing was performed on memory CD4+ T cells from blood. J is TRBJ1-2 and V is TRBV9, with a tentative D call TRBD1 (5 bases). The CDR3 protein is CASLRDGFGDGYTF. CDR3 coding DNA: TGTGCCAGCCTAAGGGACGGCTTTGGGGATGGCTACACCTTC.